These T cell receptor beta chains were read from a single sample in a study of T-cell memory formation after mild COVID-19. TCRdb re-derived calls from the 5' RACE reads in MiXCR, one entry per CDR3 protein. The profile shows fewer than 140,000 distinct CDR3 sequences, around 12% of them singletons. Sequencing was done on a sample of PBMCs or a T cell subset sorted from them (not recorded which). The receptors originated from an adult woman who had mild COVID-19 (a few samples of this study predate the infection). Cell type and time point are not known. CDR3s include the opening cysteine and the closing phenylalanine or tryptophan. Each record gives: D gene, V gene, clone size, J gene, CDR3 DNA, CDR3 protein. The D gene is left open where the match is weak. Clone sizes are given selectively: once, few, many, or a class where the clone is expanded.

NA,TRBV10-3,few,TRBJ2-1,TGTGCCATCAGTGACCTCGTCGGGGGCGCTGGGAATGAGCAGTTCTTC,CAISDLVGGAGNEQFF
NA,TRBV4-3,many,TRBJ2-7,TGCGCCAGTCCTCAACTTAGGACCGACGTTAGTGTCCACGAGCAGTACTTC,CASPQLRTDVSVHEQYF
NA,TRBV12-3/TRBV12-4,NA,TRBJ1-5,TGTGCCAGCAGTTTGGCGGGCAGACCGTATAGCAATCAGCCCCAGCATTTT,CASSLAGRPYSNQPQHF
TRBD2,TRBV7-9,many,TRBJ2-7,TGTGCCAGCAGCTCCACTAGCGGGATTTACGAGCAGTACTTC,CASSSTSGIYEQYF
TRBD1,TRBV12-3/TRBV12-4,few,TRBJ2-5,TGTGCCAGCAGTTTAGTGACAGGGAAGGGTTACCAAGAGACCCAGTACTTC,CASSLVTGKGYQETQYF
NA,TRBV10-3,NA,TRBJ2-3,TGTGCCATCAGTGACCGCTTGGGAGATACGCAGTATTTT,CAISDRLGDTQYF
NA,TRBV4-1,NA,TRBJ2-1,TGCGCCAGCAGCCAAGGTTTTTTAAGGGGGAGCTCCTACAATGAGCAGTTCTTC,CASSQGFLRGSSYNEQFF
NA,TRBV12-3/TRBV12-4,few,TRBJ2-7,TGTGCCAGCAGTTGGGGTCTCTCCTACGAGCAGTACTTC,CASSWGLSYEQYF
TRBD1,TRBV7-9,NA,TRBJ2-1,TGTGCCAGCAGCTCCGGACAGGGTTTGAATGAGCAGTTCTTC,CASSSGQGLNEQFF
TRBD2,TRBV6-5,NA,TRBJ2-2,TGTGCCAGCAGTTACTCGAGTAGCGGGATGTACACCGGGGAGCTGTTTTTT,CASSYSSSGMYTGELFF
NA,TRBV19,few,TRBJ1-5,TGTGCCAGTTCTATTGGCGGGGCCAATCAGCCCCAGCATTTT,CASSIGGANQPQHF
TRBD2,TRBV11-3,NA,TRBJ2-2,TGTGCCAGCAGCTCGGCGACTAGCGGGCGAAACACCGGGGAGCTGTTTTTT,CASSSATSGRNTGELFF
TRBD1,TRBV29-1,few,TRBJ1-1,TGCAGCGTGGGTGGACAGGGGGGGACTGAAGCTTTCTTT,CSVGGQGGTEAFF
NA,TRBV5-1,few,TRBJ2-1,TGCGCCAGCAGCTTGGGACAGGGCGGGGATGAGCAGTTCTTC,CASSLGQGGDEQFF
NA,TRBV7-9,few,TRBJ2-7,TGTGCCAGCAGCTTGGCCCCGGGCTACGAGCAGTACTTC,CASSLAPGYEQYF
NA,TRBV6-5,many,TRBJ2-7,TGTGCCGCTGGGGACTCCTACGAGCAGTACTTC,CAAGDSYEQYF
NA,TRBV4-2,NA,TRBJ2-2,TGTGCCAGCAGCCAAGCGGACAGTTACACCGGGGAGCTGTTTTTT,CASSQADSYTGELFF
NA,TRBV12-3/TRBV12-4,NA,TRBJ1-1,TGTGCCAGCAGTTTACTGGAGGGGGGCACTGAAGCTTTCTTT,CASSLLEGGTEAFF
TRBD2,TRBV24-1,NA,TRBJ2-1,TGTGCCACCAGTGATTTGCATGAGCGGGAGGGACTCGGTGAGCAGTTCTTC,CATSDLHEREGLGEQFF
NA,TRBV5-6,few,TRBJ1-2,TGTGCCAGCAGCTTCGAAGGGGACTATGGCTACACCTTC,CASSFEGDYGYTF
NA,TRBV2,NA,TRBJ1-2,TGTGCCAGCAGTGAACATGCTGTCAGTGGAGGGTCTAACTATGGCTACACCTTC,CASSEHAVSGGSNYGYTF
TRBD1,TRBV5-4,many,TRBJ1-1,TGTGCCAGCAGCTCGGGACAGTTGAACACTGAAGCTTTCTTT,CASSSGQLNTEAFF
TRBD2,TRBV6-6,NA,TRBJ2-7,TGTGCCAGCAGTCTAGCGGGAGGGCCGGACGAGCAGTACTTC,CASSLAGGPDEQYF
TRBD2,TRBV14,NA,TRBJ2-5,TGTGCCAGCAGCCAGACTAGCTTCCAATCGACCCAGTACTTC,CASSQTSFQSTQYF
NA,TRBV12-3/TRBV12-4,few,TRBJ1-1,TGTGCCAGCAGTTTTCCCAAAGTGTTT,CASSFPKVF
NA,TRBV7-9,few,TRBJ2-7,TGTGCCAGCAGCTTAGGAGCCCTGGACAGAGCCTACGAGCAGTACTTC,CASSLGALDRAYEQYF
TRBD1,TRBV7-9,many,TRBJ2-2,TGTGCCAGCAGCTTAGTTGGACAGGGGGCGCGGACCGGGGAGCTGTTTTTT,CASSLVGQGARTGELFF
NA,TRBV12-3/TRBV12-4,NA,TRBJ2-1,TGTGCCAGCAGTTTAGATAGGGCTGGTGAGCAGTTCTTC,CASSLDRAGEQFF
TRBD2,TRBV27,NA,TRBJ2-7,TGTGCCAGCAGTTTAAGGGGACTACGCTACGAGCAGTACTTC,CASSLRGLRYEQYF
NA,TRBV7-3,few,TRBJ1-6,TGTGCCAGCAGCTTAGGACACTATAATTCACCCCTCCACTTT,CASSLGHYNSPLHF
NA,TRBV6-5,many,TRBJ2-1,TGTGCCAGCACCCTTTTCGGGGTGGGGGGAGTCTACAATGAGCAGTTCTTC,CASTLFGVGGVYNEQFF
NA,TRBV5-1,NA,TRBJ2-7,TGCGCCAGCAGCTCCCCCACAGGGTTTTCCTACGAGCAGTACTTC,CASSSPTGFSYEQYF
NA,TRBV27,NA,TRBJ2-7,TGTGCCAGCAGACGGGGGCTCTACGAGCAGTACTTC,CASRRGLYEQYF
TRBD2,TRBV11-2,NA,TRBJ2-1,TGTGCCAGCAGCGGCTGGGGGGGAGACTACAATGAGCAGTTCTTC,CASSGWGGDYNEQFF
NA,TRBV5-1,few,TRBJ2-7,TGCGCCAGCAGCGGGGGAACCTACGAGCAGTACTTC,CASSGGTYEQYF
NA,TRBV29-1,NA,TRBJ2-6,TGCAGCGTTGATCAAACTGGGGCCAACGTCCTGACTTTC,CSVDQTGANVLTF
TRBD1,TRBV9,NA,TRBJ1-1,TGTGCCAGCAGCTCCGGGACAGGGGGGAATGAAGCTTTCTTT,CASSSGTGGNEAFF
NA,TRBV5-1,many,TRBJ2-1,TGCGCCAGCAGCGCGACTTACCCTAGCGTCAATGAGCAGTTCTTC,CASSATYPSVNEQFF
TRBD2,TRBV12-3/TRBV12-4,NA,TRBJ2-1,TGTGCCACCGCTCGCCGGGAGGTTGAGCAGTTCTTC,CATARREVEQFF
TRBD2,TRBV20-1,NA,TRBJ2-3,TGCAGTGCCCCTCCGGCCGCGGGGGTGAAGGGCACAGATACGCAGTATTTT,CSAPPAAGVKGTDTQYF
TRBD1,TRBV11-1,few,TRBJ1-2,TGTGCCAGCAGCCCAGGGGGCAGTTGGCATGGCTACACCTTC,CASSPGGSWHGYTF
TRBD1,TRBV7-9,NA,TRBJ1-2,TGTGCCAGCAGCCTTGACAGGGGGGAAAACTATGGCTACACCTTC,CASSLDRGENYGYTF
TRBD1,TRBV11-2,few,TRBJ2-4,TGTGCCAGCAGCTTAGACAGGGGGCGCCTACTAGCCAAAAACATTCAGTACTTC,CASSLDRGRLLAKNIQYF
NA,TRBV15,NA,TRBJ2-1,TGTGCCACCAGCAGAGTTAGGGGGGGTTACAATGAGCAGTTCTTC,CATSRVRGGYNEQFF
NA,TRBV4-3,few,TRBJ2-1,TGCGCCAGCAGCCCGAGCCTAGCTCTCTCCTACAATGAGCAGTTCTTC,CASSPSLALSYNEQFF
NA,TRBV4-1,once,TRBJ1-1,TGCGCCAGCGGATTAGGCACTGAAGCTTTCTTT,CASGLGTEAFF
NA,TRBV24-1,few,TRBJ2-7,TGTGCCACCAGTGATACCTTCACAGGGTCGAACGAGCAGTACTTC,CATSDTFTGSNEQYF
NA,TRBV7-8,NA,TRBJ2-7,TGTGCCAGCAGCTATGGATCGACCTACGAGCAGTACTTC,CASSYGSTYEQYF